This T cell receptor (beta chain) was obtained from a study of shared clonotypes between healthy human individuals. With 3 bases removed from V and 5 bases from J, the gap between germline ends came to 8 bases. CDR1 is MDHEN, CDR2 SYDVKM, per germline. This CDR3 is built from 12 residues. Profiled with immunoSEQ multiplex PCR; TCRdb holds only in-frame clones, not every one. The sample contains fewer than 650,000 clones, less than 80% of which appear only once. The clonotype was recovered from a woman aged 40 to 55 in good health. Some clones in this sample may be carry-over from other donors' samples. This chain joins TRBV28 and TRBJ2-7, with D unresolved. The source material was PBMCs. DNA for the CDR3: TGTGCCAGCAGTTTCCCCGCTAACGAGCAGTACTTC. Its translation is CASSFPANEQYF.